These 27 T cell receptor beta chains were sequenced from one sample in a study of cytomegalovirus exposure and HLA in healthy donors (dated by TCRdb to 2015 to 2018). Library method: the immunoSEQ multiplex PCR assay. TCRdb took over this immuneACCESS table, retaining in-frame rearrangements with V and J assigned. Such tables are incomplete; in checked studies, under half of the missing clones stem from an unresolved V gene, and the remainder is unexplained. Present in this sample are roughly 200,000 clones, roughly 81% of which were seen just once. The ten top clones hold around 1.2% of the sample. Sequencing was performed on PBMCs. The receptors derive from a woman aged 25 to 39 in good health and CMV-seronegative.

This chain uses TRBV5-3 with TRBJ1-5; 9 nucleotides agree with TRBD1. TRBV5-3 is noted as an ORF with a role that remains uncertain. The CDR3 has 18 residues. Trimming removed 0 bases from V and 1 base from J; junction bases left unmatched: 8. The CDR3 is CARSLAAGTGTSNQPQHF. CDR3 bases: TGTGCCAGAAGCTTGGCGGCCGGGACAGGGACCAGCAATCAGCCCCAGCATTTT.

The chain combines TRBV9 with TRBJ2-1; 11 positions agree with TRBD2. This CDR3 region has 17 residues. With 0 bases clipped from V and 5 bases from J, the junction kept 7 bases outside the gene matches. Per germline, CDR1 SGDLS and CDR2 YYNGEE. As DNA, the CDR3 is TGTGCCAGCAGCGTAGGAACTAGCGGGGGCGCGAACAATGAGCAGTTCTTC. Protein product: CASSVGTSGGANNEQFF.

The rearrangement joins TRBV5-1 to TRBJ2-7; 10 positions match TRBD2. After removal of 3 bases from V and 2 bases from J, the junction contained 11 bases not matched to a gene. The germline V gene has CDR1 SGHRS and CDR2 YFSETQ. The CDR3 length is 17 residues. CDR3 protein: CASSSGPSGSVAYEQYF. The CDR3 DNA reads as TGCGCCAGCAGCTCTGGTCCTAGCGGGAGTGTGGCCTACGAGCAGTACTTC.

The rearrangement links TRBV6-6 to TRBJ2-7; TRBD1 might be the D (6 bases). V lost 6 bases, J lost 4 bases, and 19 bases lay in between. This CDR3 comprises 15 residues. Germline CDR1 MNHNY, CDR2 SVGAGI (reference sequence). CDR3 sequence: CASSFTGFVGYEQYF. The CDR3 DNA sequence: TGTGCCAGCAGCTTCACAGGGTTTGTAGGGTACGAGCAGTACTTC.

The CDR3 loop reads CASSLVLLAGANHGEQYF. In DNA form, the CDR3 reads TGTGCCAGCAGCTTAGTCCTACTAGCGGGGGCCAATCACGGCGAGCAGTACTTC. The chain has TRBV7-8 and TRBJ2-7; 11 nucleotides match TRBD2. Germline-derived CDR1 and CDR2 are SGHVS and FQNEAQ. CDR3 length: 18 residues. With 1 base clipped from V and 6 bases from J, the junction kept 14 bases outside the gene matches.

This clone has more than one count but fewer than ten. The chain employs TRBV4-1 and TRBJ1-5; TRBD1 matches at 10 bases. The V gene end was trimmed by 4 bases and the J gene end by 4 bases; junction bases not matched to a gene: 1. There are 14 residues in the CDR3. The V gene's germline CDR1 is MGHRA and CDR2 YSYEKL. CDR3 in amino acids: CASSRGQGNQPQHF. CDR3 nucleotides: TGCGCCAGCAGCCGGGGACAGGGGAATCAGCCCCAGCATTTT.

The chain carries TRBV4-2 and TRBJ2-7; 8 bases are a match to TRBD2. The CDR3 totals 18 residues. CDR1 LGHNA and CDR2 YNFKEQ come from the germline V gene. Trimming took 0 bases from V and 3 from J; bases not matched to a gene: 13. The CDR3 nucleotides read TGTGCCAGCAGCCAAGATAGATCTCTTACACTAGCGGTCTACGAGCAGTACTTC. This translates into CASSQDRSLTLAVYEQYF.

The chain joins TRBV5-1 to TRBJ2-2; 10 nucleotides agree with TRBD2. J gave up 3 bases and V 4 bases, and 3 bases lay outside the gene matches. Per the germline V gene, CDR1 is SGHRS and CDR2 is YFSETQ. The CDR3 spans 15 residues. This chain's CDR3 is CASSPGLADTGELFF. CDR3 coding DNA: TGCGCCAGCAGCCCCGGACTAGCGGACACCGGGGAGCTGTTTTTT.

The sample holds many counts of this clone. The rearrangement uses TRBV30 and TRBJ2-3; 7 bases agree with TRBD1. The V and J ends lost 0 bases and 2 bases, in that order; junction bases with no gene match: 2. Germline CDR1 GTSNPN, CDR2 SVGIG (reference sequence). There are 14 residues in the CDR3. The CDR3 is CAWSVGQNTDTQYF. CDR3 DNA: TGTGCCTGGAGTGTGGGACAGAACACAGATACGCAGTATTTT.

The CDR3 bases are TGTGCCAGCAGCTTTTCAGGACAGGGGGTAGATACGCAGTATTTT. This gives the protein CASSFSGQGVDTQYF. The chain carries TRBV7-2 and TRBJ2-3; 10 bases map to TRBD1. The CDR3 spans 15 residues. Germline CDR1 and CDR2: SGHTA and FQGNSA. V was clipped by 3 bases and J by 5 bases; unmatched bases: 5.

The rearrangement links TRBV28 to TRBJ1-2; a weak D match, TRBD1 (5 bases). This CDR3 spans 15 amino acids. Germline V lookup: CDR1 MDHEN, CDR2 SYDVKM. V gave up 6 bases and J gave up 4 bases, with 18 bases separating them. Here the CDR3 reads CASRAGEGRAYGYTF. In DNA form, the CDR3 reads TGTGCCAGCAGGGCCGGGGAGGGGCGCGCCTATGGCTACACCTTC.

The chain employs TRBV6-6 and TRBJ2-1; TRBD1 matches 8 bases. With 2 bases clipped from V and 6 bases from J, the junction kept 3 bases outside the gene matches. Germline V lookup: CDR1 MNHNY, CDR2 SVGAGI (reference sequence). This CDR3 has 14 amino acids. CDR3 region: CASSYQGAGNEQFF. Here the CDR3 DNA reads TGTGCCAGCAGTTACCAGGGGGCAGGCAATGAGCAGTTCTTC.

This clone has more than one count but fewer than ten. V is TRBV4-1 and J is TRBJ1-5; TRBD1 matches at 7 bases. Germline CDR1 MGHRA, CDR2 YSYEKL. V was pared by 2 bases and J by 2 bases, with 12 bases of the junction left unmatched. The length of the CDR3 is 18 residues. CDR3 DNA sequence: TGCGCCAGCAGCCAAAAAGGGCAGGGGGGCCAGGGCAATCAGCCCCAGCATTTT. Its translation: CASSQKGQGGQGNQPQHF.

The V and J genes are TRBV7-6 and TRBJ2-7; 12 bases fit TRBD2. J lost 6 bases, V lost 2 bases, and 5 bases had no gene match. The CDR3 loop spans 15 amino acids. Per the germline V gene, CDR1 is SGHVS and CDR2 is FNYEAQ. The CDR3 sequence is CASSLSSGRASEQYF. The CDR3 DNA reads as TGTGCCAGCAGCTTATCTAGCGGGAGGGCAAGCGAGCAGTACTTC. The full variable domain, rest sourced from reference TRBV7-6 and TRBJ2-7, is GAGVSQSPRYKVTKRGQDVALRCDPISGHVSLYWYRQALGQGPEFLTYFNYEAQQDKSGLPNDRFSAERPEGSISTLTIQRTEQRDSAMYRCASSLSSGRASEQYFGPGTRLTVT.

The chain joins TRBV6-1 to TRBJ2-3, with 9 bases identical to TRBD1. Germline V gene data show CDR1 as MNHNS and CDR2 as SASEGT. This CDR3 has 14 amino acids. After removal of 11 bases from V and 0 bases from J, the junction contained 6 bases not matched to a gene. CDR3 sequence reads: CALWDRESTDTQYF. CDR3 nucleotide sequence: TGTGCCCTATGGGACAGGGAAAGCACAGATACGCAGTATTTT.

The chain recombines TRBV18 with TRBJ1-1, with 7 bases identical to TRBD1. The germline gives CDR1 KGHSH, CDR2 LQKENI. The CDR3 is made up of 15 amino acids. J gave up 5 bases and V 6 bases, and 12 bases lay outside the gene matches. This CDR3 reads CASSPDRTTRTEAFF. DNA of the CDR3: TGTGCCAGCTCTCCGGACAGGACCACGAGAACTGAAGCTTTCTTT.

This sequence joins TRBV9 and TRBJ2-5; 7 bases align to TRBD1. Germline assignment: CDR1 SGDLS and CDR2 YYNGEE. Trimming took 4 bases from V and 2 from J; bases not matched to a gene: 8. The CDR3 extends over 15 amino acids. The CDR3, as DNA: TGTGCCAGCAGCATCTCACAGGGGCGGCAAGAGACCCAGTACTTC. This codes for CASSISQGRQETQYF.

This rearrangement joins TRBV6-6 to TRBJ2-1; the match to TRBD1 covers 8 bases. V shed 1 base, J shed 7 bases, and the junction held 3 bases outside the gene matches. CDR3 length: 14 amino acids. The germline CDR1 and CDR2 sequences are MNHNY and SVGAGI (reference sequence). The CDR3 is CASSYLNRGNEQFF. CDR3 DNA: TGTGCCAGCAGTTACTTGAACAGGGGGAATGAGCAGTTCTTC.

A few counts support this clone. The V gene is TRBV6-4, the J gene TRBJ2-7; D is ambiguous. Trimming shortened V by 6 bases and J by 7 bases, and 19 bases separated the two germline ends. The CDR3 is 14 residues long. CDR1 is MRHNA, CDR2 SNTAGT, per germline. CDR3 in DNA: TGTGCCAGCAGCGCCTCTCCGGGTAACTTGGAGCAGTACTTC. Encoded protein: CASSASPGNLEQYF.

This clone appeared a single time. V gene TRBV7-9 combines with J gene TRBJ1-6; 7 nucleotides line up with TRBD1. V shed 1 base, J shed 5 bases, and the junction held 2 bases outside the gene matches. This CDR3 spans 15 amino acids. Germline V gene data show CDR1 as SEHNR and CDR2 as FQNEAQ (reference sequence). The CDR3 region has the DNA TGTGCCAGCAGCTTAGAGGACAGGAATAATTCACCCCTCCACTTT. This codes for CASSLEDRNNSPLHF.

Only a few counts were recorded for this clone. Within the sample, other DNA sequences also encode this same CDR3. As DNA, the CDR3 is TGTGCCTGGAGTGGGGAGGGGACTGAAGCTTTCTTT. Its translation is CAWSGEGTEAFF. The V call is TRBV30, the J call TRBJ1-1, with D perhaps TRBD1 (5 bases). This CDR3 has 12 residues. Germline assignment: CDR1 GTSNPN and CDR2 SVGIG (reference sequence). Deletions cut 1 base from V and 5 bases from J, with 8 bases between. Using reference TRBV30 and TRBJ1-1 for the parts outside the CDR3, the full variable domain is SQTIHQWPATLVQPVGSPLSLECTVEGTSNPNLYWYRQAAGRGLQLLFYSVGIGQISSEVPQNLSASRPQDRQFILSSKKLLLSDSGFYLCAWSGEGTEAFFGQGTRLTVV.

The chain uses TRBV7-2 and TRBJ1-2, with D possibly matching TRBD1 (5 bases). Germline-derived CDR1 and CDR2 are SGHTA and FQGNSA. The V end was cut by 6 bases, the J end by 4 bases, with 21 bases between. This CDR3 is built from 16 residues. The chain's CDR3 is CASSHRGGEVGYGYTF. In nucleotides, the CDR3 is TGTGCCAGCAGTCATAGGGGCGGGGAGGTCGGCTATGGCTACACCTTC.

The genes are TRBV30 and TRBJ2-1; 11 bases match TRBD2. CDR3 length equals 15 residues. Trimming took 5 bases from V and 3 from J; bases not matched to a gene: 6. Germline V gives CDR1 GTSNPN, CDR2 SVGIG (reference sequence). This CDR3 reads CAWSPGTSGYNEQFF. The CDR3, as DNA: TGTGCCTGGTCGCCGGGGACTAGCGGCTACAATGAGCAGTTCTTC.

This chain uses TRBV10-3 with TRBJ2-1; D is perhaps TRBD2 (6 bases). V was shortened by 4 bases and J by 0 bases, with 19 bases between the two germline ends. This CDR3 has 18 amino acids. Germline assignment: CDR1 ENHRY and CDR2 SYGVKD. CDR3 residues: CAISAPPGGASSYNEQFF. For the CDR3, the DNA is TGTGCCATCAGTGCCCCCCCTGGAGGGGCGAGCTCCTACAATGAGCAGTTCTTC.

V is TRBV30 and J is TRBJ1-1; the D is unclear. V was pared by 4 bases and J by 3 bases, with 3 bases between. The CDR3 runs 10 residues. From germline, CDR1 is GTSNPN and CDR2 SVGIG (reference sequence). As DNA, the CDR3 is TGTGCCTGGAAGCACACTGAAGCTTTCTTT. It encodes CAWKHTEAFF. Using reference TRBV30 and TRBJ1-1 for the parts outside the CDR3, the full variable domain is SQTIHQWPATLVQPVGSPLSLECTVEGTSNPNLYWYRQAAGRGLQLLFYSVGIGQISSEVPQNLSASRPQDRQFILSSKKLLLSDSGFYLCAWKHTEAFFGQGTRLTVV.

This chain uses TRBV19 with TRBJ1-6; D possibly corresponds to TRBD1 (6 bases). The germline V and J ends were trimmed by 3 bases and 10 bases, with 13 bases remaining between them. CDR3 length: 14 residues. Per germline, CDR1 LNHDA and CDR2 SQIVND (reference sequence). The CDR3 nucleotides read TGTGCCAGTAGTATTACCGGGGGGCAATCACCCCTCCACTTT. It codes for CASSITGGQSPLHF.

The rearrangement joins TRBV14 to TRBJ1-2; 7 nucleotides match TRBD1. Germline loops: CDR1 SGHDN, CDR2 FVKESK. With 2 bases clipped from V and 4 bases from J, the junction kept 7 bases outside the gene matches. This CDR3 spans 15 amino acids. CDR3 residues: CASSQHYRGGYGYTF. The CDR3 DNA follows: TGTGCCAGCAGCCAACACTACAGGGGAGGCTATGGCTACACCTTC.